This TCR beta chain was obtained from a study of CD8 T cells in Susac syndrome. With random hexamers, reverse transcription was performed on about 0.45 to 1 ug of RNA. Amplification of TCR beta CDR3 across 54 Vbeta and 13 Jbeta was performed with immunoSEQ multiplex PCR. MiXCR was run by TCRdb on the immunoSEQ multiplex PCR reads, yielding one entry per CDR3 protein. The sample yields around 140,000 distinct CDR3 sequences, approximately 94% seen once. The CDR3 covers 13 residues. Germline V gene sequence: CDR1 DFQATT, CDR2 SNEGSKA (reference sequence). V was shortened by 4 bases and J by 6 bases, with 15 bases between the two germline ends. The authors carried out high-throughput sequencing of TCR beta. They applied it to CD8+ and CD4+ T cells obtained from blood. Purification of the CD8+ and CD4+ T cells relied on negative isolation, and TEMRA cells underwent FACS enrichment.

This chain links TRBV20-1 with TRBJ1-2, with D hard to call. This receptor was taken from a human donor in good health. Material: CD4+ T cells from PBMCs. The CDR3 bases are TGCAGTGCTAAGGACGCGAGGGTGAATGGCTACACCTTC. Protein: CSAKDARVNGYTF.